The 32 T cell receptor beta chains in this list originate from one sample, sequenced in a study of neurological immune-mediated disorders. MiXCR was run by TCRdb on the 5' RACE reads, yielding one entry per CDR3 protein. The sample carries tens of thousands of distinct CDR3 sequences, about 2.5% recorded once. Sequenced input: PBMCs. These receptors all come from a man aged 50-60 years with multiple sclerosis.

This clonotype came up many times. The chain carries TRBV29-1 and TRBJ1-5, with unresolved D. Germline-derived CDR1 and CDR2 are SQVTM and ANQGSEA. Trimming shortened V by 4 bases and J by 0 bases, and 13 bases separated the two germline ends. CDR3 length equals 15 residues. The CDR3 reads CSVAVSGDSNQPQHF. The CDR3 DNA is TGCAGCGTTGCAGTTTCCGGAGATAGCAATCAGCCCCAGCATTTT. Variable domain in full (rest from reference TRBV29-1 and TRBJ1-5): SAVISQKPSRDICQRGTSLTIQCQVDSQVTMMFWYRQQPGQSLTLIATANQGSEATYESGFVIDKFPISRPNLTFSTLTVSNMSPEDSSIYLCSVAVSGDSNQPQHFGDGTRLSIL.

This clonotype was recorded many times. The chain combines TRBV5-1 with TRBJ2-2; tentatively, D is TRBD1 (5 bases). V was cut by 2 bases and J by 0 bases, with 5 bases left in between. The CDR3 runs 14 residues. Germline V gives CDR1 SGHRS, CDR2 YFSETQ. CDR3 loop: CASSLQANTGELFF. The DNA of the CDR3 is TGCGCCAGCAGCTTACAGGCGAACACCGGGGAGCTGTTTTTT.

This clonotype occurred many times. This chain links TRBV24-1 with TRBJ2-7; possible D gene TRBD1, 6 bases. This CDR3 comprises 13 residues. CDR1 is KGHDR, CDR2 SFDVKD, per germline. V lost 6 bases to trimming and J lost 2 bases, with 10 bases between them. The CDR3, as DNA: TGTGCCACCAGTCAGGGGTCTGCCTACGAGCAGTACTTC. Translated, it gives CATSQGSAYEQYF.

This clonotype came up many times. This sequence joins TRBV28 and TRBJ2-3; no reliable D call. Trimming stripped 4 bases from V and 6 bases from J, with 8 bases between. This CDR3 spans 12 amino acids. Germline V gives CDR1 MDHEN, CDR2 SYDVKM. The CDR3: CASSSAEDTQYF. CDR3 sequence (DNA): TGTGCCAGCAGTTCGGCGGAGGATACGCAGTATTTT.

This clonotype has a count of ten or more. V gene TRBV5-1 combines with J gene TRBJ1-2; D not resolved. This CDR3 has 16 amino acids. V shed 3 bases and J shed 3 bases, with 18 bases lying between them. CDR1 SGHRS and CDR2 YFSETQ come from the germline V gene. CDR3 protein: CASSSNLNKGYYGYTF. In DNA form, the CDR3 reads TGCGCCAGCAGCTCGAACCTAAACAAGGGATACTATGGCTACACCTTC.

This clonotype has at least ten counts. The rearrangement uses TRBV4-3 and TRBJ1-5, with unresolved D. Germline loops: CDR1 LGHNA, CDR2 YSLEER. This CDR3 has 16 residues. V dropped 1 base and J dropped 7 bases, with 17 bases sitting between them. In DNA, the CDR3 is TGCGCCAGCAGCCAAGTCTTCCCGCCCGAGGGCCAGCCCCAGCATTTT. It translates to CASSQVFPPEGQPQHF.

This clonotype showed up many times. The rearrangement links TRBV7-2 to TRBJ1-1; no clear D. The germline gives CDR1 SGHTA, CDR2 FQGNSA. The CDR3 loop spans 13 amino acids. The germline V and J ends were trimmed by 4 bases and 3 bases, with 9 bases remaining between them. CDR3 loop: CASSYIRDTEAFF. The CDR3 DNA reads as TGTGCCAGCAGCTACATTAGGGACACTGAAGCTTTCTTT.

This clonotype came up a few times. V is TRBV6-5 and J is TRBJ1-1, with D possibly TRBD1 on 6 matching bases. Germline assignment: CDR1 MNHEY and CDR2 SVGAGI. V shed 5 bases and J shed 0 bases, with 10 bases lying between them. This CDR3 has 14 residues. The CDR3 is CASSGTPMNTEAFF. For the CDR3, the DNA is TGTGCCAGCAGTGGGACACCTATGAACACTGAAGCTTTCTTT.

This clonotype was counted many times. The chain couples TRBV7-2 to TRBJ2-7; D perhaps matches TRBD1 (5 bases). Germline V gives CDR1 SGHTA, CDR2 FQGNSA. The CDR3 spans 14 residues. V dropped 4 bases and J dropped 2 bases, with 12 bases sitting between them. The CDR3 is CASSSPWGAYEQYF. The CDR3, as DNA: TGTGCCAGCAGCTCCCCATGGGGCGCCTACGAGCAGTACTTC.

This clonotype was recorded at least ten times. The chain is built from TRBV20-1 and TRBJ2-2; TRBD1 is a possible D gene (6 bases). Germline values: CDR1 DFQATT, CDR2 SNEGSKA (reference sequence). CDR3 length equals 13 residues. V was pared by 0 bases and J by 8 bases, with 10 bases between. CDR3 coding DNA: TGCAGTGCTAGAGATGAGGGGGAGGGGGAGCTGTTTTTT. It translates to CSARDEGEGELFF.

This clonotype appeared many times. V gene TRBV10-3 combines with J gene TRBJ2-7; maybe TRBD2 (6 bases). This CDR3 is 15 amino acids long. Trimming left V 0 bases short and J 3 bases short, with 12 bases between. Per germline, CDR1 ENHRY and CDR2 SYGVKD. For the CDR3, the DNA is TGTGCCATCAGTGAGTCGGATAGCGGACACTACGAGCAGTACTTC. It yields the protein CAISESDSGHYEQYF.

This clonotype was counted at least ten times. The CDR3 here is CASRSQGAGTEAFF. CDR3 sequence (DNA): TGTGCCAGCAGGTCACAGGGGGCCGGGACTGAAGCTTTCTTT. The V and J genes are TRBV12-3 or TRBV12-4 and TRBJ1-1; 9 bases agree with TRBD1. The CDR3 runs 14 residues. V shed 6 bases and J 5 bases; nucleotides not matched to a gene: 7.

This clonotype has at least ten counts. The chain employs TRBV20-1 and TRBJ2-2, with D uncertain. This CDR3 region has 11 residues. Germline-derived CDR1 and CDR2 are DFQATT and SNEGSKA (reference sequence). Trimming left V 2 bases short and J 7 bases short, with 5 bases between. The CDR3 is CSARLIGELFF. DNA of the CDR3: TGCAGTGCTAGATTGATCGGGGAGCTGTTTTTT.

This clonotype has at least ten counts. The chain carries TRBV20-1 and TRBJ2-2, with a weak D call TRBD1 (5 bases). The CDR3 totals 13 residues. The germline V and J ends were trimmed by 7 bases and 0 bases, with 9 bases remaining between them. From germline, CDR1 is DFQATT and CDR2 SNEGSKA (reference sequence). CDR3 amino acids: CSETDTNTGELFF. The CDR3, as DNA: TGCAGTGAAACGGACACGAACACCGGGGAGCTGTTTTTT.

In its sample, this clonotype was seen many times. The rearrangement joins TRBV2 to TRBJ1-1; D is unclear. The germline V gene encodes CDR1 SNHLY and CDR2 FYNNEI. The CDR3 has 13 amino acids. V was shortened by 10 bases and J by 4 bases, with 16 bases between the two germline ends. This chain's CDR3 is CAMRTESFTEAFF. In DNA, the CDR3 is TGTGCCATGAGAACCGAGTCGTTCACTGAAGCTTTCTTT.

At least ten counts were recorded for this clonotype. V gene TRBV19 combines with J gene TRBJ1-1; 7 nucleotides align to TRBD1. The CDR3 runs to 14 residues. Germline V CDR1 and CDR2: LNHDA, SQIVND (reference sequence). Trimming at V came to 5 bases and at J to 1 base, leaving 4 bases not matched to a gene. The CDR3 DNA reads TGTGCCAGTAGTGTGACAGGGCCGAACACTGAAGCTTTCTTT. Amino acid sequence: CASSVTGPNTEAFF.

In its sample, this clonotype was seen many times. The chain has TRBV20-1 and TRBJ1-1, with D uncertain. This CDR3 has 11 amino acids. Germline lookup yields CDR1 DFQATT and CDR2 SNEGSKA (reference sequence). The V end lost 2 bases, the J end lost 8 bases, and 9 bases lay between the germline ends. The CDR3 DNA sequence: TGCAGTGCTAGAAACCTCTGGGAAGCTTTCTTT. Residues: CSARNLWEAFF.

The sample holds many counts of this clonotype. This rearrangement joins TRBV9 to TRBJ1-1; the D is unclear. CDR3 length: 13 residues. Germline V gene data show CDR1 as SGDLS and CDR2 as YYNGEE. V lost 4 bases, J lost 0 bases, and 7 bases lay in between. CDR3 DNA: TGTGCCAGCAGCCCCGCCCTGAACACTGAAGCTTTCTTT. This encodes CASSPALNTEAFF.

This clonotype has ten or more counts. The CDR3 DNA reads TGCGCCAGCAGCCAAGATATGGTCTATGGCTACACCTTC. Its protein is CASSQDMVYGYTF. The chain recombines TRBV4-3 with TRBJ1-2; D unclear. In germline, CDR1 is LGHNA, CDR2 YSLEER. The CDR3 is made up of 13 amino acids. V lost 0 bases, J lost 4 bases, and 6 bases lay in between.

At least ten counts were recorded for this clonotype. The chain employs TRBV28 and TRBJ2-7; no clear D gene. V was cut by 6 bases and J by 7 bases, with 13 bases left in between. Germline V lookup: CDR1 MDHEN, CDR2 SYDVKM. The CDR3 has 12 amino acids. CDR3 in DNA: TGTGCCAGCAGCCCCCCCTTGGGGGAGCAGTACTTC. Encoded protein: CASSPPLGEQYF. Looking up the rest from reference TRBV28 and TRBJ2-7 gives the full variable domain: DVKVTQSSRYLVKRTGEKVFLECVQDMDHENMFWYRQDPGLGLRLIYFSYDVKMKEKGDIPEGYSVSREKKERFSLILESASTNQTSMYLCASSPPLGEQYFGPGTRLTVT.

This clonotype was detected many times. V is TRBV12-3 or TRBV12-4 and J is TRBJ2-7, with 11 bases aligning to TRBD2. The CDR3 runs to 15 residues. J gave up 3 bases and V 7 bases, and 8 bases lay outside the gene matches. CDR3 residues: CASKTGTSGFYEQYF. The CDR3 nucleotides are TGTGCCAGCAAAACCGGGACTAGCGGATTCTACGAGCAGTACTTC.

This clonotype was observed many times. The chain uses TRBV28 and TRBJ2-7, with 8 nucleotides matching TRBD1. After removal of 6 bases from V and 6 bases from J, the junction contained 10 bases not matched to a gene. Germline loops: CDR1 MDHEN, CDR2 SYDVKM. The CDR3 covers 14 residues. This CDR3 is CASSLRTGLREQYF. CDR3 in DNA: TGTGCCAGCAGCCTCCGGACAGGGTTGCGCGAGCAGTACTTC.

At least ten counts were recorded for this clonotype. The chain joins TRBV20-1 to TRBJ1-4; D gene unclear. The CDR3 totals 16 residues. V was shortened by 6 bases and J by 5 bases, with 22 bases between the two germline ends. CDR1 is DFQATT, CDR2 SNEGSKA, per germline (reference sequence). The CDR3 nucleotides are TGCAGTGCCCCCCTTGGACGGCCTTTATCGAATGAAAAACTGTTTTTT. Its translation: CSAPLGRPLSNEKLFF.

This clonotype was picked up many times. The chain couples TRBV12-3 or TRBV12-4 to TRBJ2-1, with 10 bases identical to TRBD2. After removal of 3 bases from V and 6 bases from J, the junction contained 2 bases not matched to a gene. CDR3 length equals 14 residues. The CDR3 nucleotides read TGTGCCAGCAGTTTCGCTAGCGGGGGCAATGAGCAGTTCTTC. It encodes CASSFASGGNEQFF.

There are many counts of this clonotype. The chain recombines TRBV5-1 with TRBJ2-5; D is unresolved. Germline V CDR1 and CDR2: SGHRS, YFSETQ. CDR3 length equals 13 residues. V was trimmed by 4 bases and J by 0 bases, leaving 7 bases between them. The CDR3 region has the DNA TGCGCCAGCAGCGCCACAAACCAAGAGACCCAGTACTTC. It codes for CASSATNQETQYF. Complete variable domain (other parts from reference TRBV5-1 and TRBJ2-5): KAGVTQTPRYLIKTRGQQVTLSCSPISGHRSVSWYQQTPGQGLQFLFEYFSETQRNKGNFPGRFSGRQFSNSRSEMNVSTLELGDSALYLCASSATNQETQYFGPGTRLLVL.

At least ten counts were recorded for this clonotype. The chain has TRBV10-3 and TRBJ2-1; 10 bases map to TRBD2. Germline V gene sequence: CDR1 ENHRY, CDR2 SYGVKD. V lost 3 bases and J lost 3; bases outside the gene matches: 14. The CDR3 spans 19 residues. CDR3 sequence: CAISDPTRGLAEVYNEQFF. In DNA, the CDR3 is TGTGCCATCAGTGATCCCACCCGCGGACTAGCGGAGGTCTACAATGAGCAGTTCTTC.

This clonotype was counted at least ten times. The CDR3 DNA is TGTGCCAGCAGCTTAGATTTGCCCAGGGCGAATGAGCAGTTCTTC. This sequence encodes CASSLDLPRANEQFF. This chain joins TRBV7-2 and TRBJ2-1; TRBD1 might be the D (5 bases). V was pared by 1 base and J by 7 bases, with 14 bases between. The CDR3 totals 15 residues. CDR1 is SGHTA and CDR2 is FQGNSA in the germline V gene.

This clonotype was seen repeatedly, ten times or more. The rearrangement joins TRBV5-8 to TRBJ2-1; 13 bases fit TRBD2. CDR3 length: 15 residues. V lost 3 bases and J lost 7; bases outside the gene matches: 4. Germline V gene data show CDR1 as SGHTS and CDR2 as YDEGEE. CDR3 sequence reads: CASSSPGLAGNEQFF. The CDR3 bases are TGTGCCAGCAGCTCACCGGGACTAGCGGGGAATGAGCAGTTCTTC.

This clonotype was seen many times. V is TRBV5-1 and J is TRBJ2-3; D may be TRBD2 (5 bases). The V end was cut by 4 bases, the J end by 0 bases, with 12 bases between. CDR3 length: 15 residues. Germline V gives CDR1 SGHRS, CDR2 YFSETQ. CDR3 amino acids: CASSESLDSTDTQYF. The CDR3 coding sequence is TGCGCCAGCAGCGAATCACTAGATAGCACAGATACGCAGTATTTT.

This clonotype was seen many times. The chain combines TRBV3-1 with TRBJ1-6; D might be TRBD1 (5 bases). V was trimmed by 3 bases and J by 7 bases, leaving 10 bases between them. Germline-derived CDR1 and CDR2 are LGHDT and YNNKEL (reference sequence). The CDR3 consists of 14 residues. This CDR3 reads CASSHGTENSPLHF. The DNA for the CDR3 is TGTGCCAGCAGCCACGGGACTGAGAATTCACCCCTCCACTTT.

This clonotype was seen repeatedly, ten times or more. The rearrangement joins TRBV5-5 to TRBJ2-1; D unclear. The V and J ends lost 0 bases and 8 bases respectively, with 15 bases between them. CDR1 and CDR2 from the germline V gene are SGHKS and YYEKEE (reference sequence). The CDR3 totals 15 residues. The CDR3 loop is CASSLAAQVVDEQFF. The DNA for the CDR3 is TGTGCCAGCAGCTTGGCGGCCCAGGTGGTCGATGAGCAGTTCTTC.

This clonotype was counted at least ten times. The V and J genes are TRBV12-3 or TRBV12-4 and TRBJ1-5, with a possible D match to TRBD1 (6 bases). With 1 base removed from V and 2 bases from J, the gap between germline ends came to 12 bases. This CDR3 comprises 16 residues. In DNA form, the CDR3 reads TGTGCCAGCAGTTTAGTAGGGGGGGCTGGCAATCAGCCCCAGCATTTT. Amino acids: CASSLVGGAGNQPQHF.